This TCR beta chain was captured in a study of blood T cell repertoires in COVID-19. Study information: Spain, Italy and the United States supplied samples that represented acute and convalescent COVID-19.

The CDR3 runs to 17 residues. CDR1 and CDR2 from the germline V gene are MNHEY and SMNVEV (reference sequence). V lost 5 bases to trimming and J lost 8 bases; unmatched junction nucleotides: 13. How the authors handled the data: Amplification of reference gene primers provided the estimated nucleated cell counts. The assay was immunoSEQ multiplex PCR, and TCRdb's table has in-frame clones only and misses some. D and trimming were read from the DNA, whereas the V and J calls and clone size are those reported in that table. In the table there are 80,000 to 95,000 clones, around 84% of which are singletons.

This receptor was identified in an elderly woman in a cohort sampled during active or convalescent COVID-19. The sequenced material came from peripheral blood. The chain joins TRBV27 to TRBJ2-1; 12 bases fit TRBD2. CDR3 region: CASSPYITSGRTDEQFF. CDR3 coding DNA: TGTGCCAGCAGTCCCTACATCACTAGCGGGAGGACGGATGAGCAGTTCTTC.